These 16 T cell receptor beta chains originate from one sample sequenced in a study of blood T cell repertoires in COVID-19. Method: immunoSEQ multiplex PCR; TCRdb's copy keeps in-frame clones and lacks some. The top ten clones hold around 7% of a sample with approximately 360,000 clones, about 90% of them seen once. The source material was peripheral blood. Every receptor here comes from a young man with active or convalescent COVID-19.

The rearrangement uses TRBV28 and TRBJ1-2, with D unclear. CDR3 length: 12 amino acids. V was pared by 3 bases and J by 5 bases, with 7 bases between. Germline V gene data show CDR1 as MDHEN and CDR2 as SYDVKM. CDR3 bases: TGTGCCAGCAGTTTGGTTCGGTATGGCTACACCTTC. Protein: CASSLVRYGYTF.

The chain is built from TRBV6-5 and TRBJ1-3; D might be TRBD1 (5 bases). The CDR3 sequence is 15 residues long. From germline, CDR1 is MNHEY and CDR2 SVGAGI. V was clipped by 5 bases and J by 0 bases, with 11 bases between them. CDR3 amino acids: CASSQTVTSGNTIYF. CDR3 in DNA: TGTGCCAGCAGTCAGACAGTAACCTCTGGAAACACCATATATTTT.

Only one count was recorded for this clone. This CDR3 is also generated by other DNA sequences in the sample. The V call is TRBV28, the J call TRBJ1-4; TRBD1 matches 9 bases. J gave up 3 bases and V 6 bases, and 5 bases lay outside the gene matches. The CDR3 has 15 residues. Germline CDR1 and CDR2: MDHEN and SYDVKM. CDR3 protein: CASRRTGAANEKLFF. CDR3 bases: TGTGCCAGCAGGCGGACAGGGGCGGCTAATGAAAAACTGTTTTTT.

The CDR3: CSARTDRTNQEAFF. The CDR3 nucleotides are TGCAGCGCCAGAACGGACAGGACAAACCAAGAAGCTTTCTTT. V and J are TRBV29-1 and TRBJ1-1; 7 positions match TRBD1. CDR1 is SQVTM, CDR2 ANQGSEA, per germline. The CDR3 length is 14 residues. V was clipped by 7 bases and J by 8 bases; unmatched bases: 16.

This clone has just one count. The CDR3 region has the DNA TGTGCCAGCAGCCCTTGGGCTAGCGGGGGGCGTCCCCTCTCCTACAATGAGCAGTTCTTC. Amino acids: CASSPWASGGRPLSYNEQFF. The chain carries TRBV7-3 and TRBJ2-1, with TRBD2 matching over 11 bases. Germline CDR1 is SGHTA and CDR2 is FQGTGA. The V segment lost 5 bases and the J segment 0 bases; nucleotides outside the gene matches: 15. The length of the CDR3 is 20 residues.

This clone appeared a single time. The chain combines TRBV6-5 with TRBJ2-2, with a weak D call TRBD1 (6 bases). Germline CDR1 and CDR2: MNHEY and SVGAGI. V was trimmed by 7 bases and J by 0 bases, leaving 9 bases between them. The length of the CDR3 is 14 residues. Here the CDR3 DNA reads TGTGCCAGCACGAGGACAGCGAACACCGGGGAGCTGTTTTTT. Translation gives CASTRTANTGELFF.

This clone was found once. The chain recombines TRBV9 with TRBJ1-6; 10 bases agree with TRBD1. CDR1 is SGDLS, CDR2 YYNGEE, per germline. The CDR3 sequence is 15 residues long. The V gene end was trimmed by 4 bases and the J gene end by 8 bases; junction bases not matched to a gene: 6. The CDR3 region is CASSSTGTGDSPLHF. The CDR3 region has the DNA TGTGCCAGCAGCTCAACCGGGACAGGGGATTCACCCCTCCACTTT.

Concerning this clone: The same CDR3 also results from other DNA sequences found in this sample. The rearrangement links TRBV5-1 to TRBJ2-5, with D perhaps matching TRBD1 (5 bases). The CDR3 runs to 14 residues. Germline V lookup: CDR1 SGHRS, CDR2 YFSETQ. The V gene lost 2 bases and the J gene lost 2 bases, with 10 bases spanning the gap. CDR3 sequence reads: CASSLGQGQETQYF. CDR3 sequence (DNA): TGCGCCAGCAGCTTAGGTCAGGGACAAGAGACCCAGTACTTC.

This sequence joins TRBV7-6 and TRBJ2-3; no reliable D call. V shed 8 bases and J shed 6 bases, with 12 bases lying between them. The CDR3 is 12 residues long. The germline V gene encodes CDR1 SGHVS and CDR2 FNYEAQ. CDR3 in amino acids: CASAQTTDTQYF. Here the CDR3 DNA reads TGTGCCAGCGCCCAAACGACTGATACGCAGTATTTT.

The chain is built from TRBV6-5 and TRBJ1-3; 9 nucleotides line up with TRBD1. This CDR3 has 14 amino acids. Unmatched junction bases numbered 8, after V lost 10 bases and J lost 4 bases. CDR1 MNHEY and CDR2 SVGAGI come from the germline V gene. The DNA of the CDR3 is TGTGCCATATTTCCTGGGACAGGGGGAAACACCATATATTTT. Amino acid sequence: CAIFPGTGGNTIYF.

V and J are TRBV9 and TRBJ2-7; TRBD2 agrees at 8 bases. Germline CDR1 and CDR2: SGDLS and YYNGEE. This CDR3 spans 15 amino acids. After removal of 3 bases from V and 0 bases from J, the junction contained 5 bases not matched to a gene. This CDR3 reads CASSALAGNSYEQYF. CDR3 DNA sequence: TGTGCCAGCAGCGCGTTAGCGGGAAACTCCTACGAGCAGTACTTC.

The chain has TRBV30 and TRBJ2-7; D possibly corresponds to TRBD1 (6 bases). CDR3 length: 13 amino acids. Germline CDR1 is GTSNPN and CDR2 is SVGIG (reference sequence). The germline V and J ends were trimmed by 5 bases and 5 bases, with 16 bases remaining between them. The CDR3 DNA sequence: TGTGCCTGGTACCCAGGCAGGGGCAACGAGCAGTACTTC. This codes for CAWYPGRGNEQYF.

This chain uses TRBV11-2 with TRBJ2-3, with TRBD2 matching over 10 bases. Germline CDR1 SGHAT, CDR2 FQNNGV. After removal of 1 base from V and 2 bases from J, the junction contained 3 bases not matched to a gene. The CDR3 totals 16 residues. Here the CDR3 reads CASSLVGLANTDTQYF. CDR3 nucleotide sequence: TGTGCCAGCAGCTTAGTGGGACTAGCGAACACAGATACGCAGTATTTT.

This chain's CDR3 is CASSAGQGNTEAFF. For the CDR3, the DNA is TGTGCCAGCAGCGCGGGACAGGGGAACACTGAAGCTTTCTTT. The chain has TRBV9 and TRBJ1-1; 9 bases align to TRBD1. The CDR3 has 14 amino acids. After removal of 3 bases from V and 1 base from J, the junction contained 1 base not matched to a gene. The germline V gene encodes CDR1 SGDLS and CDR2 YYNGEE.

V is TRBV27 and J is TRBJ1-2, with D maybe TRBD1 (6 bases). CDR1 MNHEY and CDR2 SMNVEV come from the germline V gene (reference sequence). V dropped 2 bases and J dropped 2 bases, with 9 bases sitting between them. The CDR3 contains 14 residues. The chain's CDR3 is CASSLQGLNYGYTF. For the CDR3, the DNA is TGTGCCAGCAGTTTACAGGGGCTCAACTATGGCTACACCTTC.

The J gene is TRBJ1-5, the V gene TRBV7-2, with a weak D call TRBD1 (5 bases). Germline-derived CDR1 and CDR2 are SGHTA and FQGNSA. The CDR3 is 15 amino acids. V was cut by 4 bases and J by 3 bases, with 13 bases left in between. CDR3 in amino acids: CASSSSGADNQPQHF. CDR3 coding DNA: TGTGCCAGCAGCTCATCTGGGGCCGACAATCAGCCCCAGCATTTT.